This TCR beta chain emerged from a study of graft-versus-host responses after intestinal transplantation. Study-wide points: Elevated graft-versus-host to host-versus-graft clonal ratios in allografts were recorded for patients with graft-donor T cell macrochimerism.

Germline V gene data show CDR1 as MNHNY and CDR2 as SVGAGI (reference sequence). The V and J ends lost 7 bases and 12 bases respectively, with 13 bases between them. CDR3 length: 11 amino acids. The assay was immunoSEQ multiplex PCR, and TCRdb's table has in-frame clones only and misses some. The sample consists of about 25,000 clones, approximately 94% of them appearing once. As to this clone: The antigen remains unidentified.

The chain joins TRBV6-6 to TRBJ2-1; a possible D gene is TRBD2 (5 bases). Sequenced here: PBMCs, sampled 156 days after intestinal transplant. The receptor was derived from a human patient who received an intestinal transplant, so some T cells may come from the graft donor. The CDR3 is CASTKGVSQFF. CDR3 in DNA: TGTGCCAGCACCAAGGGAGTCTCGCAGTTCTTC.